This T cell receptor beta chain is from a study of blood T cells in healthy people across ages. The CDR3 is made up of 15 amino acids. Germline V gene sequence: CDR1 DFQATT, CDR2 SNEGSKA (reference sequence). Germline trimming cut 4 bases from V and 5 bases from J; bases unmatched to any gene: 12. A sample-barcoded 5' primer and a J-beta primer mix were used in a second PCR of roughly 7 to 12 cycles. TCRdb independently ran MiXCR on the 5' RACE reads; one entry per CDR3 protein. Altogether 1.8 million or so distinct CDR3 sequences are present, about two fifths being singletons, with the ten largest covering roughly 24%. This clonotype showed up just a few times.

The V and J genes are TRBV20-1 and TRBJ2-3, with 7 bases matching TRBD2. The source is a human donor in good health. Specimen: blood. In DNA, the CDR3 is TGCAGTGCTATTAACCGACTAGCAGGTGGAGATACGCAGTATTTT. Translating gives CSAINRLAGGDTQYF.